The next 6 T cell receptor beta chains were all read from a single sample in a study of molecular identifiers for immune sequencing clone quantification. TCRdb called the PCR reads again in MiXCR, with one record for every CDR3 protein. This sample yields 90,000 to 120,000 distinct CDR3 sequences, of which roughly a third are seen a single time; roughly 4.2% belongs to the top ten. The specimen was naive CD8+ T cells from blood, with Jurkat cell RNA spiked in. Subset reported: FACS-sorted CD8+CD4-CCR7+CD45RA+ naive T cells. All receptors come from a human donor in good health. Some libraries in this study had Jurkat cell RNA spiked in.

This chain uses TRBV5-1 with TRBJ2-2, with D hard to call. CDR1 is SGHRS and CDR2 is YFSETQ in the germline V gene. The CDR3 is 11 residues long. V shed 6 bases and J shed 6 bases, with 6 bases lying between them. As DNA, the CDR3 is TGCGCCAGCAACTCGGCCGGGGAGCTGTTTTTT. Translation gives CASNSAGELFF.

This clonotype was recorded a few times. CDR3 DNA sequence: TGTGCCAGCAGTTTCTCGTTCATCAGGGATGGGGCCAAAAACATTCAGTACTTC. It translates to CASSFSFIRDGAKNIQYF. This chain uses TRBV27 with TRBJ2-4; TRBD1 is a possible D gene (5 bases). There are 18 residues in the CDR3. Germline CDR1 MNHEY, CDR2 SMNVEV (reference sequence). The V gene lost 3 bases and the J gene lost 1 base, with 19 bases spanning the gap.

In regard to this clonotype: A read error may account for a junction end that differs from germline. The chain combines TRBV20-1 with TRBJ1-5; D is unclear. Germline CDR1 and CDR2: DFQATT and SNEGSKA (reference sequence). The CDR3 contains 14 residues. CDR3 loop: CSAREVYSNQPQQF. CDR3 bases: TGCAGTGCTAGAGAGGTGTATAGCAATCAGCCCCAGCAATTT.

The chain couples TRBV14 to TRBJ2-7; no reliable D call. Trimming removed 4 bases at V and 2 bases at J, with 12 bases between. This CDR3 has 14 amino acids. CDR1 and CDR2 (germline): SGHDN, FVKESK. The CDR3 nucleotides read TGTGCCAGCAGCCGGATGGGCAGCCCCTACGAGCAGTACTTC. Residues: CASSRMGSPYEQYF.

This clonotype was recorded a few times. The rearrangement links TRBV7-6 to TRBJ2-2; D gene unclear. The CDR3 loop spans 13 amino acids. Germline V gene lookup returns CDR1 SGHVS and CDR2 FNYEAQ. Trimming pared 5 bases from V and 5 bases from J, leaving 9 bases between. The CDR3: CASSPFVTGELFF. CDR3 sequence (DNA): TGTGCCAGCAGCCCGTTTGTGACCGGGGAGCTGTTTTTT.

The chain is built from TRBV4-1 and TRBJ2-1; TRBD1 aligns across 8 bases. The CDR3 is 15 residues long. Germline values: CDR1 MGHRA, CDR2 YSYEKL. Trimming took 1 base from V and 3 from J; bases not matched to a gene: 2. Here the CDR3 reads CASSQADRGYNEQFF. In DNA form, the CDR3 reads TGCGCCAGCAGCCAAGCCGACAGGGGCTACAATGAGCAGTTCTTC.